This T cell receptor beta chain came from a study of cytotoxic CD8 clonotypes in ibrutinib-treated CLL. Notes on the study in general: Starting clonality was above that of age-matched healthy donors and tracked circulating CD8+ T-cell counts. Clonality rose at ibrutinib response and fell back toward baseline at progression.

Clones were read by immunoSEQ multiplex PCR, and TCRdb kept only the in-frame ones, dropping some. The sample consists of more than 200,000 clones, roughly 77% of them appearing once. Concerning this clone: The antigen remains undetermined.

The sample in question was PBMCs, obtained after 12 months of ibrutinib treatment. This receptor was identified in a human donor with chronic lymphocytic leukemia.

CDR3 sequence (DNA): TGTGCCTGGAGTTCCCCGGGCGTATCACCCCTCCACTTT. This sequence encodes CAWSSPGVSPLHF. J is TRBJ1-6 and V is TRBV30; no clear D. This CDR3 comprises 13 residues. V dropped 2 bases and J dropped 10 bases, with 12 bases sitting between them. The germline CDR1 and CDR2 sequences are GTSNPN and SVGIG (reference sequence).